This T cell receptor (beta chain) was captured in a study of blood T cell repertoires in COVID-19. Study-level information: Samples of COVID-19 (acute and convalescent) were obtained from the United States, Italy and Spain. PBMCs, B-cell-depleted T cells, or T cells were the source of the cDNA or gDNA that made up the material.

To note about this clone: Its ends do not fully match the called genes, so a read error is possible.

Germline V lookup: CDR1 PRHDT, CDR2 FYEKMQ (reference sequence). The CDR3 loop spans 14 amino acids. How the authors handled the data: Cell counts per sample came from amplifying reference gene primers. Assay: immunoSEQ multiplex PCR; the TCRdb copy retains only in-frame clones and omits some. The V and J calls and clone size were taken over from that table, and D and trimming were inferred from the DNA. The table includes approximately 100,000 clones, roughly 89% detected once. Sequenced: peripheral blood. The chain employs TRBV13 and TRBJ2-1; 10 nucleotides agree with TRBD2. This receptor was taken from a man between 65 and 85 years old with acute or convalescent COVID-19. CDR3 sequence: CASSLGRSGRAAIF. The CDR3 region has the DNA TGTGCCAGCAGCTTAGGCCGCAGCGGGAGGGCCGCGATCTTC.